This TCR beta chain was observed in a study of identical twins (dated by TCRdb to 2015 to 2016). For context, the study as a whole: To test whether fetal clonotypes persist, this study deep-sequenced TCR alpha and beta repertoires from monozygotic twins, from unrelated adults of various ages, and from cord blood. Replicate twin experiments were performed at different times using different library preparation protocols to rule out contamination.

Worth noting for this clonotype: Its binding antigen is unknown. There are no base qualities to consult, and no much larger clone falls within one base.

The paper as a whole reports these results and caveats: Out-of-frame TCR alpha sequences shared between twins showed an excess of low generation-probability sequences compared with coincidental sharing between unrelated individuals. Because the same donors could not be followed over many years, the conclusions relied on cross-sectional statistical analysis. In monozygotic twins, out-of-frame TCR alpha sharing was systematically underestimated by recombination models, although the models agreed with sharing between unrelated individuals. Excess twin sharing in beta out-of-frame sequences was weaker because fewer shared sequences lowered the signal-to-noise ratio. Fewer insertions were carried by abundant cord blood beta clonotypes, a similar but weaker trend appeared in young adult naive repertoires, and no such trend appeared in memory repertoires. Zero-insertion analyses could be partly confounded by invariant T cells such as MAIT and iNKT, although diverse VJ usage argued against such confounding for most clonotypes.

Sequences SGDLS (CDR1) and YYNGEE (CDR2) are obtained from the germline V gene. Taken from cysteine to phenylalanine, the CDR3 has 13 residues. The only DNA kept is the CDR3, 39 bases in frame from the first base. Trimming removed 0 bases from V and 4 bases from J, leaving 7 bases between the germline ends. Every donor in the study was a healthy Caucasian. Three pairs of female monozygotic twins, all aged about 18 to 30 years, were included in the twin cohort. Positive isolation kits from Invitrogen were used to isolate CD4+ and CD8+ T cell populations. The library came from 5' RACE. Sequenced on an Illumina HiSeq 2000. Template switching added a universal primer binding site, and the final cDNA carried a unique molecular identifier that allowed TCR cDNA molecules to be counted accurately. First-strand cDNA for TCR alpha and beta chains was synthesized from specific primers in the conserved constant-segment region. To control for contamination, each cDNA library was double barcoded with a SMART-Mk sample barcode plus Illumina barcodes. Two successive PCR steps introduced TruSeq adapter sequences along with Illumina sample barcodes. The Illumina HiSeq platform was used with custom primers to sequence TCR alpha and beta cDNA libraries. Under the source paper's analysis protocol: Unique molecular identifiers were extracted from raw reads with MiGEC, and CDR3 positions were determined with MiXCR. For each individual, recombination models were inferred using an EM algorithm with the repgenHMM and IGoR tools. Shared clonotype analysis was performed with the tcR package in R, normalizing sharing by the product of cloneset sizes. To study raw recombination free of thymic and clonal selection effects, out-of-frame nonproductive sequences were analyzed. TCRdb took the public reads, trimmed them with fastp at Q25, ran MiXCR for clone calling and kept in-frame beta chains. Every entry covers one CDR3 protein and lists the most common genes and DNA from its rows. The V and J calls, along with clone size, are taken from TCRdb and not from the paper's own processing. The sample table contains some 320,000 distinct CDR3 sequences; only one count was recorded for 10% to 15% of them. The ten largest clones add up to 7.2% of the sample.

Separately, the same data were catalogued under a study of yellow fever vaccine responses in identical twins. That second report states: According to the authors, in identical twins the way T cells responded to vaccination appeared partly convergent and partly personalized. Focusing on identical twins, the study followed the T cell clones that responded to the vaccine, and did so with precision.

Recombination linked TRBV9 to TRBJ1-1, with TRBD1 as a weak D call on 6 bases. This TCR came from a woman aged 18-29 years in good health. The sample comprised CD8+ T cells sorted from blood. The CDR3 reads as follows: CASSVGTATEAFF. The base sequence is TGTGCCAGCAGCGTAGGGACAGCCACTGAAGCTTTCTTT.